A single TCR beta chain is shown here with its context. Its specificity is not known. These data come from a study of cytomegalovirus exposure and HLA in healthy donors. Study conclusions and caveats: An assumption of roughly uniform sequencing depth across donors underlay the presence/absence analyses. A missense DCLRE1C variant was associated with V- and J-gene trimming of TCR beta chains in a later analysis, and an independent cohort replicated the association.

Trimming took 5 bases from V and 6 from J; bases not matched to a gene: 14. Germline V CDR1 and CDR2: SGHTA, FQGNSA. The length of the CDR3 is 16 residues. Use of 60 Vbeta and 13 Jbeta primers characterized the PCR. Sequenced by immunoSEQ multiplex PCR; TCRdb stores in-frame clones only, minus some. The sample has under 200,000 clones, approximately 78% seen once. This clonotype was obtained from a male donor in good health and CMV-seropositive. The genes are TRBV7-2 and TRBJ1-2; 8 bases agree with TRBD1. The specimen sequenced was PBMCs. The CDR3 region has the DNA TGTGCCAGCAGCACCGTGGGGACAGGAAGCCGGAATGGCTACACCTTC. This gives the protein CASSTVGTGSRNGYTF.